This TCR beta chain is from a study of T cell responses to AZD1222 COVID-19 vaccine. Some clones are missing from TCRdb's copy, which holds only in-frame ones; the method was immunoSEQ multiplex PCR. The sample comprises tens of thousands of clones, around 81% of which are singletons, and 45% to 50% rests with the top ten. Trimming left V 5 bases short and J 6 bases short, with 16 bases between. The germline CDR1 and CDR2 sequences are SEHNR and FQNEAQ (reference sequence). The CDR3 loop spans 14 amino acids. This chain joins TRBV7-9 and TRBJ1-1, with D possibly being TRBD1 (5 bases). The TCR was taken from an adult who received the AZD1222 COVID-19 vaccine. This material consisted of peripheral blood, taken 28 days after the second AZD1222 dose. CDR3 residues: CASSPDSYRAEAFF. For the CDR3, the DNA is TGTGCCAGCAGCCCCGACAGCTACCGAGCTGAAGCTTTCTTT.